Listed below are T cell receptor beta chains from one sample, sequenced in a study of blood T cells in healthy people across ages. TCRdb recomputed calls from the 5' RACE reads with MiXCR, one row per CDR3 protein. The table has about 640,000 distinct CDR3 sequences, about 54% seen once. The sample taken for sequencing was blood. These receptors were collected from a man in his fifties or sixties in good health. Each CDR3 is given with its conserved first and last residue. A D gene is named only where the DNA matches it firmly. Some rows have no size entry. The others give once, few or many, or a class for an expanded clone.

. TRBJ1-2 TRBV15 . CATSRDRSRAYGYTF TGTGCCACCAGCAGAGATCGGAGCAGGGCCTATGGCTACACCTTC
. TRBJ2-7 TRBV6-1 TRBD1 CASSESPGQHYEQYF TGTGCCAGCAGTGAATCCCCGGGACAGCACTACGAGCAGTACTTC
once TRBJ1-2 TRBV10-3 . CAISTGGRAGYGYTF TGTGCCATCTCGACCGGGGGGCGCGCCGGCTATGGCTACACCTTC
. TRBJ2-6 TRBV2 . CASSEALVTNGANVLTF TGTGCCAGCAGTGAAGCGCTCGTGACCAATGGGGCCAACGTCCTGACTTTC
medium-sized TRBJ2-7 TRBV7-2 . CASSLHPWADEQYF TGTGCCAGCAGCCTCCATCCTTGGGCGGACGAGCAGTACTTC
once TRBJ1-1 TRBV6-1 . CASEELIGGMNTEAFF TGTGCCAGCGAGGAACTTATAGGAGGGATGAACACTGAAGCTTTCTTT
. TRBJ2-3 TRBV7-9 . CASSPPLRGSGTDTQYF TGTGCCAGCAGCCCCCCGCTACGGGGATCCGGCACAGATACGCAGTATTTT
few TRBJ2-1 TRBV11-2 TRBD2 CASSPRLAGGEQFF TGTGCCAGCAGCCCGCGACTAGCGGGGGGTGAGCAGTTCTTC
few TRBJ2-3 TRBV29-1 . CSVYRGMYPSTDTQYF TGCAGCGTTTATCGTGGGATGTACCCCAGCACAGATACGCAGTATTTT
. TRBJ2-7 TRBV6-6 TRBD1 CASSYGLRDRGDEQYF TGTGCCAGCAGTTACGGGCTTAGGGACAGGGGGGACGAGCAGTACTTC
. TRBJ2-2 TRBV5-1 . CASSLGQEDGGELFF TGCGCCAGCAGCTTGGGGCAGGAAGATGGCGGGGAGCTGTTTTTT
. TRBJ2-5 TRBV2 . CASNWARQETQYF TGTGCCAGCAATTGGGCCCGACAAGAGACCCAGTACTTC
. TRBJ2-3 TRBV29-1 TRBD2 CSVGGLTGTDTQYF TGCAGCGTGGGGGGGTTGACAGGCACAGATACGCAGTATTTT
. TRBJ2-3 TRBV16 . CASSQSGRRSDTQYF TGTGCCAGCAGCCAATCGGGCAGAAGGTCGGATACGCAGTATTTT
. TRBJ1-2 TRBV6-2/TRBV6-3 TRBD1 CASSYGQGIYGYTF TGTGCCAGCAGTTACGGACAGGGGATCTATGGCTACACCTTC
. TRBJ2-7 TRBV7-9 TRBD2 CASSLNARASGDIRDYEQYF TGTGCCAGCAGCTTAAATGCTCGGGCTAGCGGGGACATCCGGGACTACGAGCAGTACTTC
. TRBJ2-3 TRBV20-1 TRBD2 CSAASGGDTQYF TGCAGTGCCGCTAGCGGAGGGGATACGCAGTATTTT
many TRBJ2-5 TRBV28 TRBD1 CASIPGQGYQETQYF TGTGCCAGCATACCGGGACAGGGGTATCAGGAGACCCAGTACTTC
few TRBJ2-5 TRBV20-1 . CSARDAGKQETQYF TGCAGTGCTAGAGATGCAGGGAAACAAGAGACCCAGTACTTC
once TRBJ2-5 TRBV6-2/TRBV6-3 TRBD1 CASSYRRDRGPQYF TGTGCCAGCAGTTACCGCCGGGACAGGGGGCCCCAGTACTTC
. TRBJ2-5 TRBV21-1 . CASSKARQTRGETQYF TGTGCCAGCAGCAAAGCTAGGCAGACCAGGGGGGAGACCCAGTACTTC
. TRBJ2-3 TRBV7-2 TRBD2 CASSSRVAGAITDTQYF TGTGCCAGCAGCTCACGGGTAGCGGGGGCCATCACAGATACGCAGTATTTT
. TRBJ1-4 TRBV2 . CASSAIGADNEKLFF TGTGCCAGCAGTGCCATAGGGGCTGATAATGAAAAACTGTTTTTT
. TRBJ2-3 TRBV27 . CASSLGWTDTQYF TGTGCCAGCAGTTTGGGTTGGACGGATACGCAGTATTTT
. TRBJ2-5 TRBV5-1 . CASSLGSRGQETQYF TGCGCCAGCAGCTTGGGGTCACGTGGGCAAGAGACCCAGTACTTC
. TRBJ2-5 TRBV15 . CATSRIRRALTRAETQYF TGTGCCACCAGCAGAATTCGCCGCGCTTTGACTAGGGCAGAGACCCAGTACTTC
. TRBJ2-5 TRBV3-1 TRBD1 CASSQDALGWTGDDQETQYF TGTGCCAGCAGCCAAGATGCGTTAGGGTGGACAGGGGATGACCAAGAGACCCAGTACTTC